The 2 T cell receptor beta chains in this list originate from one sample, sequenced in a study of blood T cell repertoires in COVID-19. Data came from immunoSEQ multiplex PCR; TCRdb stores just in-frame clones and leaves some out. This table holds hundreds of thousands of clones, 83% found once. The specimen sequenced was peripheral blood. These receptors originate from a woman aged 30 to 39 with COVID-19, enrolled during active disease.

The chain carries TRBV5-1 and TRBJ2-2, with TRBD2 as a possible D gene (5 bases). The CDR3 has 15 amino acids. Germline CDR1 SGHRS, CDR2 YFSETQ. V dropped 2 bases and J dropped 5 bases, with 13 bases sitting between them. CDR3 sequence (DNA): TGCGCCAGCAGCTTCGGGAACATTGGGACCGGGGAGCTGTTTTTT. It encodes CASSFGNIGTGELFF. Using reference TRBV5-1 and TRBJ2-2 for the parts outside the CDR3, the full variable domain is KAGVTQTPRYLIKTRGQQVTLSCSPISGHRSVSWYQQTPGQGLQFLFEYFSETQRNKGNFPGRFSGRQFSNSRSEMNVSTLELGDSALYLCASSFGNIGTGELFFGEGSRLTVL.

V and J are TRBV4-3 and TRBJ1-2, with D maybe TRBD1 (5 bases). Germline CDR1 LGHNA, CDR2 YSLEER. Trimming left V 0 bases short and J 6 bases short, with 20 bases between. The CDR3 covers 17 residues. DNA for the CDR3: TGCGCCAGCAGCCAAGATGTCTTTGGGGCATGGCCCCATGGCTACACCTTC. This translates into CASSQDVFGAWPHGYTF.